Shown below are 3 T cell receptor beta chains from a single sample sequenced in a study of beta chain features in type 1 diabetes. The authors reverse transcribed all of the isolated RNA, so sequencing captured expressed TCRB transcripts. Some clones are missing from TCRdb's copy, which holds only in-frame ones; the method was immunoSEQ multiplex PCR. The table shows about 620,000 clones, with about 16% occurring only once. Sequenced input: naive CD4+ T cells from blood. Receptor source: a man younger than 30 in good health.

This clone was seen only a few times. The rearrangement links TRBV2 to TRBJ1-1, with D uncertain. Germline CDR1 reads SNHLY; CDR2 reads FYNNEI. The CDR3 has 12 amino acids. V lost 7 bases and J 6 bases, leaving 12 bases between the germline ends. The CDR3 here is CASNKGVAEAFF. The CDR3 DNA sequence: TGTGCCAGCAACAAGGGAGTCGCTGAAGCTTTCTTT.

This sequence joins TRBV2 and TRBJ2-6; weak D call: TRBD1 (6 bases). The CDR3 sequence is 15 residues long. V shed 6 bases and J shed 1 base, with 10 bases lying between them. Germline V gene sequence: CDR1 SNHLY, CDR2 FYNNEI. Written as DNA, the CDR3 is TGTGCCAGCAGCCTCACAGGGTCTGGGGCCAACGTCCTGACTTTC. It codes for CASSLTGSGANVLTF.

This clone was counted between two and nine times. The V gene is TRBV19, the J gene TRBJ2-1, with TRBD2 as a possible D gene (5 bases). CDR1 is LNHDA, CDR2 SQIVND, per germline (reference sequence). This CDR3 spans 12 amino acids. Trimming took off 7 bases at V and 4 bases at J, with 8 bases between the two ends. The DNA for the CDR3 is TGTGCCAGTACCACGGGGTACAATGAGCAGTTCTTC. This encodes CASTTGYNEQFF.